Below are 6 T cell receptor beta chains sequenced from a single sample in a study of radiotherapy plus CTLA-4 blockade in lung cancer. Data came from immunoSEQ multiplex PCR; TCRdb stores just in-frame clones and leaves some out. Altogether about 45,000 clones are present, 50% to 70% being singletons, with the ten largest covering less than 20%. The sequenced sample was peripheral blood, obtained from a patient treated with radiotherapy plus ipilimumab. These receptors came from a human donor with non-small cell lung cancer who had a partial response to radiotherapy plus ipilimumab.

In nucleotides, the CDR3 is TGTGCCAGCAGTTCCCTCGTGGGGGCTCTGAACACCGGGGAGCTGTTTTTT. Translation gives CASSSLVGALNTGELFF. This sequence joins TRBV27 and TRBJ2-2; D is perhaps TRBD1 (6 bases). The CDR3 contains 17 residues. Germline V gene data show CDR1 as MNHEY and CDR2 as SMNVEV (reference sequence). Trimming stripped 4 bases from V and 1 base from J, with 16 bases between.

This clone has a handful of counts. V gene TRBV4-2 combines with J gene TRBJ2-3; 9 bases are a match to TRBD2. The CDR3 totals 18 residues. Trimming cost V 0 bases and J 1 base; bases outside gene matches: 8. Germline V lookup: CDR1 LGHNA, CDR2 YNFKEQ. The DNA for the CDR3 is TGTGCCAGCAGCCAAGAGGGGTTGGCTAGCGGGGGCACAGATACGCAGTATTTT. Its translation: CASSQEGLASGGTDTQYF.

J is TRBJ2-5 and V is TRBV10-2; tentatively, D is TRBD2 (6 bases). Germline lookup yields CDR1 WSHSY and CDR2 SAAADI. The CDR3 spans 14 residues. Trimming left V 2 bases short and J 4 bases short, with 11 bases between. CDR3 DNA sequence: TGCGCCAGCAGTGAGCCGGGACTCGGAGAGACCCAGTACTTC. This translates into CASSEPGLGETQYF.

V and J are TRBV12-5 and TRBJ2-2; TRBD1 agrees at 8 bases. The trim removed 4 bases at V and 3 bases at J, leaving 4 bases unmatched. The CDR3 covers 15 residues. Germline-derived CDR1 and CDR2 are LGHNT and FRNRAP. The CDR3 protein is CASGSGTGHTGELFF. The CDR3 DNA sequence: TGTGCTAGTGGTTCCGGGACAGGCCACACCGGGGAGCTGTTTTTT.

J is TRBJ2-2 and V is TRBV7-8, with D possibly matching TRBD2 (5 bases). The CDR3 has 16 amino acids. V was pared by 5 bases and J by 4 bases, with 17 bases between. Germline V CDR1 and CDR2: SGHVS, FQNEAQ. The CDR3 DNA reads as TGTGCCAGCAGCCTAAGTATGACTGGAGGCACCGGGGAGCTGTTTTTT. Translation: CASSLSMTGGTGELFF.

The V call is TRBV6-6, the J call TRBJ1-5; TRBD1 aligns across 11 bases. CDR1 MNHNY and CDR2 SVGAGI come from the germline V gene (reference sequence). This CDR3 is built from 15 residues. With 1 base clipped from V and 5 bases from J, the junction kept 1 base outside the gene matches. The CDR3 coding sequence is TGTGCCAGCAGTTACTGGGACAGGGGGGATCAGCCCCAGCATTTT. Its protein product is CASSYWDRGDQPQHF.